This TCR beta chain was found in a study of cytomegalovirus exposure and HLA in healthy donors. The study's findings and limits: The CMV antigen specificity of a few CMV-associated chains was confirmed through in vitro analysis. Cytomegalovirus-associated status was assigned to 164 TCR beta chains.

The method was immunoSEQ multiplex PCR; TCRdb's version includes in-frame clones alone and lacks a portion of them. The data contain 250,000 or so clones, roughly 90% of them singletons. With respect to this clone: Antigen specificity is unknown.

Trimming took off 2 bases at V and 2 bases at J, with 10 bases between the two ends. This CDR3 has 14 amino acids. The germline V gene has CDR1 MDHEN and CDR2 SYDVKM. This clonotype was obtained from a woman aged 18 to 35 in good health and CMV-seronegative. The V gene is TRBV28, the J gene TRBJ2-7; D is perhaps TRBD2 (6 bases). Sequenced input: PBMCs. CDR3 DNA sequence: TGTGCCAGCAGTTTAGGGGACTTTACCTACGAGCAGTACTTC. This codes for CASSLGDFTYEQYF. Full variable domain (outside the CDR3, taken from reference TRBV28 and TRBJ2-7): DVKVTQSSRYLVKRTGEKVFLECVQDMDHENMFWYRQDPGLGLRLIYFSYDVKMKEKGDIPEGYSVSREKKERFSLILESASTNQTSMYLCASSLGDFTYEQYFGPGTRLTVT.